Given below is one TCR beta chain in context. This specimen comes from a study of blood T cell repertoires in COVID-19. For the study at large: T cells, B-cell-depleted T cells, or PBMCs provided the cDNA or gDNA that served as material.

Original data processing: Using reference gene primer amplification, nucleated cell counts were estimated. Produced via immunoSEQ multiplex PCR; TCRdb's table is partial and in-frame only. The DNA was the basis for D and trimming; V, J and clone size are from that table. The sample has some 140,000 clones, about 80% seen once. The ends were cut back, 4 bases at V and 5 bases at J, with 12 bases in the middle. Germline loops: CDR1 SGDLS, CDR2 YYNGEE. This CDR3 comprises 13 residues. This receptor was identified in a man in his 60s with acute or convalescent COVID-19. Sequences were obtained from peripheral blood. The chain recombines TRBV9 with TRBJ2-5; the D gene is possibly TRBD2 (6 bases). The DNA for the CDR3 is TGTGCCAGCAGCTTTCGGGGGTCGGAGACCCAGTACTTC. It translates to CASSFRGSETQYF.